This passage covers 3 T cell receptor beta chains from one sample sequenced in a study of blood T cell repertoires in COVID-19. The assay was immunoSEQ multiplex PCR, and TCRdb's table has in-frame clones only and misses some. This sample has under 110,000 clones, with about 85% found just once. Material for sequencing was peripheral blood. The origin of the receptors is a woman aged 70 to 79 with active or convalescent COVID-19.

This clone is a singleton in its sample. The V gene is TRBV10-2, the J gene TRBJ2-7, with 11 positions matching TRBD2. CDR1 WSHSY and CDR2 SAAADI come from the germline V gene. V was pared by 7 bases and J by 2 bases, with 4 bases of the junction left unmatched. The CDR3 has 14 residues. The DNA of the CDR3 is TGCGCCAGCAAAGGGACTAGCGGCCCCTACGAGCAGTACTTC. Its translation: CASKGTSGPYEQYF.

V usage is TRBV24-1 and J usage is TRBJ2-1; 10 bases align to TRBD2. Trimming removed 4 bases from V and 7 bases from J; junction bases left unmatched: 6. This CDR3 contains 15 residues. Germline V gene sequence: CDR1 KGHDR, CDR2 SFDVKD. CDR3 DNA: TGTGCCACCAGTGACCCCGGGACTAGCGATAATGAGCAGTTCTTC. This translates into CATSDPGTSDNEQFF.

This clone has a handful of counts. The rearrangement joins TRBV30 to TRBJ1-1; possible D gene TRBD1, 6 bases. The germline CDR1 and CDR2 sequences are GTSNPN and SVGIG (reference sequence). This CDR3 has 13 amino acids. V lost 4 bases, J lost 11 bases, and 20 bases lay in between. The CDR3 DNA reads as TGTGCCTGGACCTTACTTGGCGCAGGGGAGGCTTTCTTT. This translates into CAWTLLGAGEAFF.